The present T cell receptor (beta chain) was sequenced within a study of graft-versus-host responses after intestinal transplantation (dated by TCRdb to the early 2020s). About the full investigation: The transplants that recipients got were multivisceral, liver-intestinal, or isolated intestinal. After intestinal transplantation, graft-versus-host and host-versus-graft alloreactive T cell clones were followed in the graft, circulation and bone marrow using bulk TCR-beta CDR3 sequencing. Of the roughly 24 intestinal transplant recipients enrolled in the cohort, one of whom was a retransplant, a few patients without pretransplant specimens were excluded. All recipients received anti-thymocyte globulin induction followed by maintenance tacrolimus and steroids for approximately 3 years. Samples from three later patients were sequenced in-house on an Illumina MiSeq with MiXCR processing rather than by the commercial service. To identify alloreactive clones, pre-transplant mixed lymphocyte reaction products were sequenced and compared with unstimulated pre-transplant donor and recipient T cells. Donor T cell macrochimerism was defined as a peak of at least 4% donor T cells among recipient peripheral blood mononuclear cells.

The library was produced with the immunoSEQ multiplex PCR assay. In most patients, genomic DNA was isolated using the Qiagen DNeasy Blood and Tissue Kit and sent frozen to Adaptive Biotechnologies for TCR sequencing. For most patients, genomic DNA was subjected to high-throughput TCR-beta CDR3 sequencing by Adaptive Biotechnologies. The study's own analysis went as follows. TCR sequencing data were retrieved from Adaptive's ImmunoSEQ software for roughly 20 patients, whereas three other patients were processed with MiXCR and VDJtools. To correct CD4 versus CD8 sorting errors, sequences present in both subsets at a frequency ratio below 5:1 were removed. Because the origin of CDR3 nucleotide sequences shared between donor and recipient could not be assigned, those sequences were removed. At least 2-fold expansion over unstimulated cells and a minimum CFSE-low frequency of 0.002% (template counts) or 0.001% (read counts) were required for clones to be classified as alloreactive. Mappable clones were those detected in sequenced pre-transplant spleen, lymph node, or MLR CFSE-low populations of the donor or recipient. Cumulative frequency of alloreactive clones was calculated as a percentage of all sequences weighted by copy number. Entries here come from immuneACCESS through TCRdb and include only in-frame sequences with V and J called. Some clones fail to appear in such tables; in the studies checked, an unresolved V gene covers under half of the shortfall, and the cause of the remainder is unknown. The DNA was the basis for D and trimming; V, J and clone size are from that table. For this sample there are tens of thousands of clones; approximately 94% appear just once. The top ten constitute over 0.15% of the sample.

Regarding this clone: The antigen it binds to is not known. Qualities for individual bases were not recorded, and no much larger clone is one base off.

The paper's findings and limits, for the study overall: Early after transplant, peak levels of circulating GvH clones were found to be associated with declines in HvG clones. The conclusions were limited by the relatively low number and heterogeneity of the intestinal transplant patients. In patients with donor T cell macrochimerism, the allografts had high GvH to HvG T cell clonal ratios. GvH clones were found in recipient bone marrow, and some of the GvH clones appeared earlier in ileal mucosa or blood, which is consistent with an intestinal mucosal origin.

According to the study, the label for this sample's time point signals: cells obtained before transplantation from donor or recipient. CD3+CD4+ and CD3+CD8+ populations were FACS-sorted from unstimulated pre-transplant donor and recipient cells taken from spleen or lymph nodes. Trimming takes 1 base from V and 3 bases from J, and the germline ends sit 9 bases apart. Taken from the germline V gene, the CDR1 and CDR2 loops are MGHRA and YSYEKL. From its cysteine to its phenylalanine, the CDR3 spans 15 amino acids. The sequence is cut down to CDR3 DNA, 45 bases in frame from base 1. This sample comprised unstimulated CD4+ T cells sorted from spleen or lymph node cells, obtained before transplant. This receptor chain uses TRBV4-1 and TRBJ2-2, with no reliable assignment of the D segment. The receptor comes from a human donor who was the organ donor for an intestinal transplant. In nucleotide form, the sequence is TGCGCCAGCAGCCAAGTTATTGGTGACACCGGGGAGCTGTTTTTT. This translates into CASSQVIGDTGELFF.